The next 23 T cell receptor beta chains were all read from a single sample in a study of cytomegalovirus exposure and HLA in healthy donors. PCR primers comprised 60 Vbeta and 13 Jbeta primers. Sequenced by immunoSEQ multiplex PCR; TCRdb stores in-frame clones only, minus some. The sample consists of tens of thousands of clones, approximately 60% of them appearing once. Sequenced input: PBMCs. Every receptor here comes from a woman between 50 and 59 years old in good health and CMV-seropositive.

The chain recombines TRBV5-4 with TRBJ1-3; a weak D match, TRBD1 (6 bases). Per germline, CDR1 SGHNT and CDR2 YYREEE (reference sequence). The CDR3 has 13 residues. V lost 4 bases to trimming and J lost 6 bases, with 11 bases between them. CDR3 coding DNA: TGTGCCAGCAGCCCCGGGACATCAAACACCATATATTTT. Amino acids: CASSPGTSNTIYF. The variable domain in full, with the rest retrieved from reference TRBV5-4 and TRBJ1-3, is ETGVTQSPTHLIKTRGQQVTLRCSSQSGHNTVSWYQQALGQGPQFIFQYYREEENGRGNFPPRFSGLQFPNYSSELNVNALELDDSALYLCASSPGTSNTIYFGEGSWLTVV.

The gene calls are TRBV6-1 and TRBJ1-4; a weak D match, TRBD1 (6 bases). Germline assignment: CDR1 MNHNS and CDR2 SASEGT. The CDR3 is 14 amino acids. Trimming cost V 7 bases and J 7 bases, with 16 bases left between them. Here the CDR3 DNA reads TGTGCCAGCACTAGACAGGCGGGGGGTGAAAAACTGTTTTTT. Translated: CASTRQAGGEKLFF.

This clone was observed a few times. This chain joins TRBV4-2 and TRBJ2-1; no clear D gene. The CDR3 extends over 15 amino acids. The V and J ends lost 4 bases and 0 bases respectively, with 10 bases between them. CDR1 LGHNA and CDR2 YNFKEQ come from the germline V gene. The CDR3 sequence: CASSPEPSSYNEQFF. Here the CDR3 DNA reads TGTGCCAGCAGCCCCGAGCCGAGCTCCTACAATGAGCAGTTCTTC.

The V gene is TRBV2, the J gene TRBJ2-7; D not certain. CDR1 is SNHLY, CDR2 FYNNEI, per germline. The CDR3 is 10 amino acids. Trimming pared 8 bases from V and 4 bases from J, leaving 6 bases between. CDR3 protein: CASGAYEQYF. The DNA of the CDR3 is TGTGCCAGCGGTGCTTACGAGCAGTACTTC.

This clone occurred a few times. This CDR3 is CASSSRRGEAFF. CDR3 sequence (DNA): TGTGCCAGCAGCTCCAGAAGGGGTGAAGCTTTCTTT. The chain is built from TRBV6-5 and TRBJ1-1; a weak D match, TRBD1 (5 bases). CDR1 is MNHEY, CDR2 SVGAGI, per germline. The CDR3 has 12 amino acids. V dropped 6 bases and J dropped 7 bases, with 12 bases sitting between them.

The V call is TRBV5-1, the J call TRBJ1-2, with 8 nucleotides matching TRBD1. The ends lost 4 bases at V and 7 bases at J; junction bases unmatched: 6. Germline assignment: CDR1 SGHRS and CDR2 YFSETQ. The CDR3 runs to 13 residues. CDR3 protein: CASSLETGAGYTF. CDR3 nucleotide sequence: TGCGCCAGCAGCCTAGAGACAGGGGCTGGCTACACCTTC.

The CDR3 sequence is CASSYTGGTEAFF. Here the CDR3 DNA reads TGTGCCAGCAGTTACACCGGGGGTACTGAAGCTTTCTTT. This chain connects TRBV6-5 to TRBJ1-1, with D maybe TRBD1 (5 bases). V was trimmed by 2 bases and J by 5 bases, leaving 9 bases between them. Germline lookup yields CDR1 MNHEY and CDR2 SVGAGI. CDR3 length equals 13 residues.

The chain employs TRBV5-1 and TRBJ2-1; D ambiguous. Between the trimmed V and J ends, which lost 0 bases and 0 bases, there was a span of 16 bases. CDR3 length: 18 amino acids. Germline CDR1 SGHRS, CDR2 YFSETQ. CDR3 sequence: CASSLGRLTPRSYNEQFF. CDR3 DNA sequence: TGCGCCAGCAGCTTGGGCAGATTAACACCCCGCTCCTACAATGAGCAGTTCTTC.

The table lists this clone with a count of one. The gene calls are TRBV27 and TRBJ1-1, with 7 positions matching TRBD1. With 8 bases clipped from V and 4 bases from J, the junction kept 7 bases outside the gene matches. Germline values: CDR1 MNHEY, CDR2 SMNVEV (reference sequence). This CDR3 is built from 13 residues. The CDR3 sequence: CASQLGGLTEAFF. In DNA, the CDR3 is TGTGCCAGCCAGCTAGGGGGCCTCACTGAAGCTTTCTTT.

This clone was detected only a few times. The rearrangement uses TRBV7-9 and TRBJ1-1; D call uncertain. The germline V gene encodes CDR1 SEHNR and CDR2 FQNEAQ (reference sequence). V gave up 6 bases and J gave up 3 bases, with 17 bases separating them. The CDR3 has 15 amino acids. The CDR3: CASRLLRGGDTEAFF. The CDR3 DNA follows: TGTGCCAGCAGACTACTCCGGGGAGGTGACACTGAAGCTTTCTTT.

The rearrangement links TRBV5-1 to TRBJ2-5, with D tentatively TRBD1 (6 bases). The DNA matches TRBJ2-7 better at its end, which makes the J call doubtful. This CDR3 is built from 14 residues. Germline V gene lookup returns CDR1 SGHRS and CDR2 YFSETQ. For the CDR3, the DNA is TGCGCCAGCAGCTTCCGGGACATTAACTACGAGCAGTACTTC. Protein sequence: CASSFRDINYEQYF.

This clone was picked up a small number of times. This chain uses TRBV11-2 with TRBJ1-1, with D possibly TRBD1 on 6 matching bases. Germline CDR1 is SGHAT and CDR2 is FQNNGV. V lost 2 bases to trimming and J lost 1 base, with 11 bases between them. The CDR3 has 15 residues. The CDR3 here is CASSLSGTQNTEAFF. CDR3 in DNA: TGTGCCAGCAGCTTATCCGGGACACAGAACACTGAAGCTTTCTTT. The entire variable domain, with the rest obtained from reference TRBV11-2 and TRBJ1-1, is as follows: EAGVAQSPRYKIIEKRQSVAFWCNPISGHATLYWYQQILGQGPKLLIQFQNNGVVDDSQLPKDRFSAERLKGVDSTLKIQPAKLEDSAVYLCASSLSGTQNTEAFFGQGTRLTVV.

The V and J genes are TRBV27 and TRBJ2-3; 8 positions agree with TRBD2. The V gene's germline CDR1 is MNHEY and CDR2 SMNVEV (reference sequence). The CDR3 length is 16 residues. The V gene end was trimmed by 5 bases and the J gene end by 5 bases; junction bases not matched to a gene: 12. The CDR3 loop is CASSQTLAGMIDTQYF. The CDR3 DNA sequence: TGTGCCAGCAGTCAAACCTTAGCGGGAATGATAGATACGCAGTATTTT.

This clone has a handful of counts. The rearrangement uses TRBV7-9 and TRBJ1-1; D possibly corresponds to TRBD1 (5 bases). This CDR3 has 14 amino acids. CDR1 is SEHNR, CDR2 FQNEAQ, per germline (reference sequence). V was pared by 7 bases and J by 5 bases, with 17 bases between. In nucleotides, the CDR3 is TGTGCCAGCAACCCCGGAGGGGTCACAACTGAAGCTTTCTTT. Protein product: CASNPGGVTTEAFF.

The sample holds a few counts of this clone. This chain joins TRBV2 and TRBJ2-3; D might be TRBD1 (6 bases). This CDR3 spans 13 amino acids. Germline CDR1 is SNHLY and CDR2 is FYNNEI. V shed 3 bases and J shed 3 bases, with 7 bases lying between them. For the CDR3, the DNA is TGTGCCAGCAGTGAGCAGGGGACAGATACGCAGTATTTT. Residues: CASSEQGTDTQYF. Full variable domain (remainder filled in from reference TRBV2 and TRBJ2-3): EPEVTQTPSHQVTQMGQEVILRCVPISNHLYFYWYRQILGQKVEFLVSFYNNEISEKSEIFDDQFSVERPDGSNFTLKIRSTKLEDSAMYFCASSEQGTDTQYFGPGTRLTVL.

This clone appeared a few times. V usage is TRBV19 and J usage is TRBJ2-5, with D tentatively TRBD1 (5 bases). The V end lost 6 bases, the J end lost 4 bases, and 15 bases lay between the germline ends. Germline loops: CDR1 LNHDA, CDR2 SQIVND (reference sequence). The CDR3 extends over 14 amino acids. CDR3 loop: CASSPFGQGETQYF. The CDR3 DNA reads TGTGCCAGTAGCCCTTTTGGGCAGGGAGAGACCCAGTACTTC.

With respect to this clone: The sample holds other DNA sequences that translate to the same CDR3. The chain has TRBV7-6 and TRBJ2-5, with 8 bases matching TRBD1. Germline V gene data show CDR1 as SGHVS and CDR2 as FNYEAQ. Unmatched junction bases numbered 4, after V lost 5 bases and J lost 2 bases. The CDR3 has 14 amino acids. The CDR3 reads CASSRGQGQETQYF. CDR3 in DNA: TGTGCCAGCAGCCGCGGACAGGGACAAGAGACCCAGTACTTC.

J is TRBJ2-3 and V is TRBV7-2; 11 bases match TRBD2. Germline V gene data show CDR1 as SGHTA and CDR2 as FQGNSA. Trimming at V came to 5 bases and at J to 1 base, leaving 5 bases not matched to a gene. This CDR3 has 16 amino acids. The CDR3 sequence is CASSRRLAGRTDTQYF. CDR3 DNA: TGTGCCAGCAGCCGGAGACTAGCGGGGCGCACAGATACGCAGTATTTT.

This rearrangement joins TRBV28 to TRBJ1-1; no definite D call. The CDR3 runs to 12 residues. Germline lookup yields CDR1 MDHEN and CDR2 SYDVKM. Trimming shortened V by 5 bases and J by 5 bases, and 9 bases separated the two germline ends. The CDR3 protein is CASSRSGTEAFF. The CDR3 DNA reads TGTGCCAGCAGTAGGTCCGGGACTGAAGCTTTCTTT. Full variable domain (missing parts from reference TRBV28 and TRBJ1-1): DVKVTQSSRYLVKRTGEKVFLECVQDMDHENMFWYRQDPGLGLRLIYFSYDVKMKEKGDIPEGYSVSREKKERFSLILESASTNQTSMYLCASSRSGTEAFFGQGTRLTVV.

This clone was seen only a few times. The chain combines TRBV5-5 with TRBJ1-1, with TRBD1 matching 7 bases. Germline V gene sequence: CDR1 SGHKS, CDR2 YYEKEE (reference sequence). The length of the CDR3 is 14 residues. J lost 11 bases, V lost 4 bases, and 14 bases had no gene match. DNA of the CDR3: TGTGCCAGCAGCGTGGGACAGCTGAAGGGAAGGGCTTTCTTT. This codes for CASSVGQLKGRAFF.

This chain links TRBV29-1 with TRBJ2-7; no firm D call. Germline V gene sequence: CDR1 SQVTM, CDR2 ANQGSEA. The CDR3 length is 13 residues. Trimming pared 0 bases from V and 0 bases from J, leaving 6 bases between. In nucleotides, the CDR3 is TGCAGCGTTGAAGAAACCAGCTCCTACGAGCAGTACTTC. Residues: CSVEETSSYEQYF.

The chain joins TRBV4-3 to TRBJ1-1, with D unclear. Germline loops: CDR1 LGHNA, CDR2 YSLEER. Trimming took off 0 bases at V and 8 bases at J, with 13 bases between the two ends. This CDR3 spans 14 amino acids. The DNA of the CDR3 is TGCGCCAGCAGCCAAGATCCGGGGATTGTGGAAGCTTTCTTT. Translation: CASSQDPGIVEAFF.

The rearrangement links TRBV7-2 to TRBJ2-7; D is perhaps TRBD2 (8 bases). The CDR3 has 13 amino acids. V lost 11 bases to trimming and J lost 4 bases, with 18 bases between them. Germline-derived CDR1 and CDR2 are SGHTA and FQGNSA. This chain's CDR3 is CAPGTAGEYEQYF. CDR3 coding DNA: TGTGCCCCCGGGACAGCGGGGGAGTACGAGCAGTACTTC.